This T cell receptor (beta chain) is from a study of early stage breast cancer tumors. Findings and caveats of the study: Blood repertoires resembled normal breast more than tumor. Tumors had about 2.5-fold higher T cell density and higher clonality than adjacent normal breast tissue. Most shared enriched TCRB sequences were commonly generated ones.

Germline-derived CDR1 and CDR2 are GTSNPN and SVGIG (reference sequence). V lost 3 bases to trimming and J lost 2 bases, with 17 bases between them. The CDR3 spans 15 residues. Blood replicates held 0.5 ug DNA, tumor or normal breast approximately 1.5 ug, two each. Here immunoSEQ multiplex PCR was the method, and the copy in TCRdb shows in-frame clones only, minus some. This table has roughly 10,000 clones, under 85% appearing once. Comments on this clone: The antigen is unknown.

The receptor comes from a person between 65 and 80 years old with breast cancer. The sample taken for sequencing was breast tumor tissue. The rearrangement joins TRBV30 to TRBJ2-7; the D is unclear. The CDR3 region has the DNA TGTGCCTGGAGACGAGCCCTCACCCCCCCCTACGAGCAGTACTTC. Amino acids: CAWRRALTPPYEQYF.